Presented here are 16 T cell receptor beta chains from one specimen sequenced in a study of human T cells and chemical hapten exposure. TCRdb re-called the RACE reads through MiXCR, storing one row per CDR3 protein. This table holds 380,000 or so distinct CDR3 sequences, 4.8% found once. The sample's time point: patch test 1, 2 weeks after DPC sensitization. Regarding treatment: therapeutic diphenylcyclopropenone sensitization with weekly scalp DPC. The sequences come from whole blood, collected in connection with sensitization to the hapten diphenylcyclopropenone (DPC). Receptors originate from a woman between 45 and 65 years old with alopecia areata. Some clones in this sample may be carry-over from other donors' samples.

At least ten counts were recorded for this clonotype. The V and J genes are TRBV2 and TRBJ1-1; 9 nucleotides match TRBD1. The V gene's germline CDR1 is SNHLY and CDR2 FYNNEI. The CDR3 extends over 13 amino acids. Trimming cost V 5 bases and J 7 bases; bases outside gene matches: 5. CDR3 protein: CASSWGQGGEAFF. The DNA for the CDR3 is TGTGCCAGCAGTTGGGGACAGGGAGGTGAAGCTTTCTTT.

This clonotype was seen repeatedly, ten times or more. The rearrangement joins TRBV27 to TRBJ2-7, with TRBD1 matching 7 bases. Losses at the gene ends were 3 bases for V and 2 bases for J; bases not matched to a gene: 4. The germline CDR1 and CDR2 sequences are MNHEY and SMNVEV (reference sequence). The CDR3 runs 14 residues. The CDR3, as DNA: TGTGCCAGCAGTTTGGGCAGGGGGACCTACGAGCAGTACTTC. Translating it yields CASSLGRGTYEQYF.

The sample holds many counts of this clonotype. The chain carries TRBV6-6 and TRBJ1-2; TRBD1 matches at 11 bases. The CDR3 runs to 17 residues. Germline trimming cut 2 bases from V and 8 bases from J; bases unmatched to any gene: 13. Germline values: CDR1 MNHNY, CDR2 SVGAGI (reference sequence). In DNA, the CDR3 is TGTGCCAGCAGTTACGGATTCCGGGACAGGGGGTTGAACGGCTACACCTTC. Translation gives CASSYGFRDRGLNGYTF.

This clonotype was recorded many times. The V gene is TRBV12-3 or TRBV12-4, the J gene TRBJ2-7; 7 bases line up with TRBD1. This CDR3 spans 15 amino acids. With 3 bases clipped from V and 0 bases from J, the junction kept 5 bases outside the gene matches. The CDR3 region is CASSFGSGGSYEQYF. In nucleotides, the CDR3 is TGTGCCAGCAGTTTTGGATCAGGGGGCTCCTACGAGCAGTACTTC.

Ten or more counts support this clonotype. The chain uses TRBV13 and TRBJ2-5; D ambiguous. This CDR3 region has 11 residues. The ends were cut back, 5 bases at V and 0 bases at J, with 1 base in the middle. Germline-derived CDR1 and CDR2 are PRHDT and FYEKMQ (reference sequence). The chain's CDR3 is CASSHQETQYF. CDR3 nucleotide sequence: TGTGCCAGCAGCCACCAAGAGACCCAGTACTTC.

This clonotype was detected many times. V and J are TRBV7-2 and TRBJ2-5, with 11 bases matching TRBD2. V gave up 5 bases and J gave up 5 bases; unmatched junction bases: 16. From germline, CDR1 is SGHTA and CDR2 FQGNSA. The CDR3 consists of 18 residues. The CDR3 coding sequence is TGTGCCAGCAGCCGCTGGGCGGTAGCGGGAGGGAAATATGAGACCCAGTACTTC. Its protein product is CASSRWAVAGGKYETQYF.

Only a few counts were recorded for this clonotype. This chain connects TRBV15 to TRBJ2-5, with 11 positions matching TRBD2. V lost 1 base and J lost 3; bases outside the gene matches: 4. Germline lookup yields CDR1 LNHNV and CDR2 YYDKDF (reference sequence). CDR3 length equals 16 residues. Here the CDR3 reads CATSRVQLAGEETQYF. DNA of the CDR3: TGTGCCACCAGCAGAGTCCAACTAGCGGGGGAAGAGACCCAGTACTTC.

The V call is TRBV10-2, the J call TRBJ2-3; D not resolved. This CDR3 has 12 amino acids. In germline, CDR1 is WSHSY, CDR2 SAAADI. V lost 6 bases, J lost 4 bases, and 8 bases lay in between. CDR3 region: CASRKFADTQYF. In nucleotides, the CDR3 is TGCGCCAGCAGGAAATTCGCAGATACGCAGTATTTT.

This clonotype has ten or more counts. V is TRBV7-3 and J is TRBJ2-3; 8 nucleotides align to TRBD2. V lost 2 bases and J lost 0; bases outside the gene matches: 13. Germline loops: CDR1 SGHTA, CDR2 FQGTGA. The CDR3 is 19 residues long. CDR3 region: CASSLRASARGVSTDTQYF. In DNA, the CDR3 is TGTGCCAGCAGCTTACGTGCCTCAGCGCGGGGGGTTAGCACAGATACGCAGTATTTT.

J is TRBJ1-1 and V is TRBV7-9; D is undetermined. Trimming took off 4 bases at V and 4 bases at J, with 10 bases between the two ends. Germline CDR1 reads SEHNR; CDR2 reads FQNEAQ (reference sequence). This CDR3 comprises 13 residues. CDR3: CASSSVEGTEAFF. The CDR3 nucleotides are TGTGCCAGCAGCTCGGTGGAGGGCACTGAAGCTTTCTTT.

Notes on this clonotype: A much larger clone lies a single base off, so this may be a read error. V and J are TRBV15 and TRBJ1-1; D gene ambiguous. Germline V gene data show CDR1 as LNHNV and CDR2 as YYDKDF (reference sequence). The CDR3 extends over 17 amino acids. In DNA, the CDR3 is TGTGTCACCAGCATTGCAAACCCCGGACGGCTGAACACTGAAGCTTTCTTT. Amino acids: CVTSIANPGRLNTEAFF.

CDR3 amino acids: CASIEGGIETQYF. In nucleotides, the CDR3 is TGTGCCAGCATCGAAGGAGGGATCGAGACCCAGTACTTC. This chain connects TRBV2 to TRBJ2-5; tentative D call: TRBD2 (6 bases). The CDR3 is 13 residues long. Germline values: CDR1 SNHLY, CDR2 FYNNEI. V lost 7 bases to trimming and J lost 5 bases, with 14 bases between them.

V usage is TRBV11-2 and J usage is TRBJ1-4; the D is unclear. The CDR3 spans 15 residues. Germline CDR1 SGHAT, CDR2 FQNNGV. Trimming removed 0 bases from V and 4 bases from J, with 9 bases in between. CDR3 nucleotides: TGTGCCAGCAGCTTAGAAGGGATATATAATGAAAAACTGTTTTTT. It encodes CASSLEGIYNEKLFF. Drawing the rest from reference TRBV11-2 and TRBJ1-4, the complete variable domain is EAGVAQSPRYKIIEKRQSVAFWCNPISGHATLYWYQQILGQGPKLLIQFQNNGVVDDSQLPKDRFSAERLKGVDSTLKIQPAKLEDSAVYLCASSLEGIYNEKLFFGSGTQLSVL.

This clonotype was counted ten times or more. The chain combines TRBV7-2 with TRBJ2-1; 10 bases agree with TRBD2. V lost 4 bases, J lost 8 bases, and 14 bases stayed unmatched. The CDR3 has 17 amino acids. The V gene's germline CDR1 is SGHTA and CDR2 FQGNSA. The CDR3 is CASSSTTLAGAVDEQFF. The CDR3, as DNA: TGTGCCAGCAGCTCCACCACCCTAGCGGGAGCCGTCGATGAGCAGTTCTTC.

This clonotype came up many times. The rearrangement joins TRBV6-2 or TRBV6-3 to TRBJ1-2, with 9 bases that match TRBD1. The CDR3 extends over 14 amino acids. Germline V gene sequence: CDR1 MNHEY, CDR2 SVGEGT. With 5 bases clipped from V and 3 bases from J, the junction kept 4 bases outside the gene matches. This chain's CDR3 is CASSNTGGDYGYTF. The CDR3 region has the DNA TGTGCCAGCAGTAATACAGGGGGCGACTATGGCTACACCTTC.

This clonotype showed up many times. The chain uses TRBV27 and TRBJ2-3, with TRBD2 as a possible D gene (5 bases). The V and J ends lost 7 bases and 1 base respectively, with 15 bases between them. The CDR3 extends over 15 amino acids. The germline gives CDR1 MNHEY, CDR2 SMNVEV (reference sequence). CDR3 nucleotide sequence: TGTGCCAGCAAGAAAGGCCCGGAGGGCACAGATACGCAGTATTTT. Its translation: CASKKGPEGTDTQYF.